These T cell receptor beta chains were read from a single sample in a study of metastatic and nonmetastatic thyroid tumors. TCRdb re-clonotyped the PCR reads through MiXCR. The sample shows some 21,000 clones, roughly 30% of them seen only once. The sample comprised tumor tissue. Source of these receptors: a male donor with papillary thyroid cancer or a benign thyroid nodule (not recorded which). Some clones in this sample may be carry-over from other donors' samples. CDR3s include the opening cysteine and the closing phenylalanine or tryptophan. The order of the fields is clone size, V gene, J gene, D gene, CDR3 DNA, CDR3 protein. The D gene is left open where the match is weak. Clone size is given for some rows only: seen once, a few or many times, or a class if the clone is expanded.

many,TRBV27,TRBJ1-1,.,TGTGCCAGCAGCAGGGGGAACACTGAAGCTTTCTTT,CASSRGNTEAFF
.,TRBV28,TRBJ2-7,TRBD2,TGTGCCAGCAGTTTCCTAGCGGGGTCCAGCTCCTACGAGCAGTACTTC,CASSFLAGSSSYEQYF
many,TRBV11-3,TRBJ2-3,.,TGTGCCAGCAGCGCAACGACAGGTGGTACGCAGTATTTT,CASSATTGGTQYF
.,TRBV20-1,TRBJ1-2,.,TGCAGTGCTAGAGACTATTCTCTAATGGGTGGCGACACCTTC,CSARDYSLMGGDTF
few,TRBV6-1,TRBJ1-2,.,TGTGCCAGCAGTGAAGTAGGGGCCCTACATGGCTACACCTTC,CASSEVGALHGYTF
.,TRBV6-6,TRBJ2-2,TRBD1,TGTGCCAGCAGTTACTCCCAGGGGACAGCGAACACCGGGGAGCTGTTTTTT,CASSYSQGTANTGELFF
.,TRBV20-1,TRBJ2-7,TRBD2,TGCAGTGCTACCTCTAGCGGGAGGGGGAACTACGAGCAGTACTTC,CSATSSGRGNYEQYF
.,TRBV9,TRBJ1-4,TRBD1,TGTGCCAGCAGCGTAGAGGGGGCGGGAGAAAAACTGTTTTTT,CASSVEGAGEKLFF
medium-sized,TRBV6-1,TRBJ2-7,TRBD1,TGTGCCAGCAGGAAGACAGGGTTGGTTGCCGAGCAGTACTTC,CASRKTGLVAEQYF
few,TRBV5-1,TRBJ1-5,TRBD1,TGCGCCAGCAGCTTAGGACAGGGAGGGAATCAGCCCCAGCATTTT,CASSLGQGGNQPQHF
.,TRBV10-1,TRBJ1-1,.,TGCGCCAGCAGTGAAGAGGGCAGGAACACTGAAGCTTTCTTT,CASSEEGRNTEAFF
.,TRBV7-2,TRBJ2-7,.,TGTGCCAGCAGCTCACCCTACGAGCAGTACTTC,CASSSPYEQYF
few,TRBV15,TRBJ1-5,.,TGTGCCACCAGCAGAGGAATGAATCAGCCCCAGCATTTT,CATSRGMNQPQHF
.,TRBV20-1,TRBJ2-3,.,TGCAGTGCTAGAGATCCCAGGGCCGGCACAGATACGCAGTATTTT,CSARDPRAGTDTQYF
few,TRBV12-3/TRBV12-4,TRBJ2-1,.,TGTGCCAGCAGTCATCCGACCGGGGACGTTTTCTTC,CASSHPTGDVFF
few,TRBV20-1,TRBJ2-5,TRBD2,TGCAGTGCTCAGACTAGCGGGGGCGGGGAGACCCAGTACTTC,CSAQTSGGGETQYF
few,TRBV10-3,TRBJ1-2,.,TGTGCCATCAGTGAGACTGGGATATTGAGTGGCTACACCTTC,CAISETGILSGYTF
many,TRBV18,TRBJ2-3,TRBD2,TGTGCCAGCTCACCACCGCGCGGGAGTAGCGGGATCGCAGATACGCAGTATTTT,CASSPPRGSSGIADTQYF
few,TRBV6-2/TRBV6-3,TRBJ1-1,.,TGTGCCAGCAGTTACGCCCCAGACACTGAAGCTTTCTTT,CASSYAPDTEAFF
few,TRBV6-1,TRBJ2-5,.,TGTGCCAGCAGTGGTAGCCAAGAGACCCAGTACTTC,CASSGSQETQYF
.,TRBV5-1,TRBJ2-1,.,TGCGCCAGCAGCTTGGGGGGGGGCGCCTACAATGAGCAGTTCTTC,CASSLGGGAYNEQFF
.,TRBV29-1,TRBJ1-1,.,TGCAGCGTTCGGTGGGGTGGGACTGAAGCTTTCTTT,CSVRWGGTEAFF
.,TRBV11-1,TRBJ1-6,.,TGTGCCAGCAGCTTTTATTTGTCTTCACCCCTCCACTTT,CASSFYLSSPLHF
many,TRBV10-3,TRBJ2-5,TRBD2,TGTGCCATCAGTGAGAGGGGACTAGCGGCGGAGACCCAGTACTTC,CAISERGLAAETQYF
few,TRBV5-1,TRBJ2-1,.,TGCGCCAGCAGCTTGGGTCTCGAGGGTGCCCAGTTCTTC,CASSLGLEGAQFF
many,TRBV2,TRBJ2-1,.,TGTGCCAGCAGTGAAGTCGGTATGGTGGGACCTGGAGGGTTCTTC,CASSEVGMVGPGGFF
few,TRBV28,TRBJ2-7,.,TGTGCCAGCATCCTGGCGGCGGAGGAGGGTGAGCAGTACTTC,CASILAAEEGEQYF
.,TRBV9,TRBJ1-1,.,TGTGCCAGCAGCCCATCATACCAGGGGCTTGAAGCTTTCTTT,CASSPSYQGLEAFF
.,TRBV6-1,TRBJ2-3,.,TGTGCCAGCTTAACGAGAGATACGCAGTATTTT,CASLTRDTQYF
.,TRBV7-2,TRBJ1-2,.,TGTGCCAGCAGCTTATTGGGTTATGGCTACACCTTC,CASSLLGYGYTF
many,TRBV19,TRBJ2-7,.,TGTGCCAGTAGTATCTCTATCAGGGGATACGAGCAGTACTTC,CASSISIRGYEQYF
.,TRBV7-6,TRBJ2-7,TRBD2,TGTGCCAGCAGCTTAGTGGGACTAGCGGGAGCAAGCGAGCAGTACTTC,CASSLVGLAGASEQYF
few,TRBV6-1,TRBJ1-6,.,TGTGCCAGTCTCCAGGTGGCAGGGAATTCACCCCTCCACTTT,CASLQVAGNSPLHF
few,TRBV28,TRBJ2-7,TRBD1,TGTGCCAGCAGTCCTACAGGGGACGGTTTCTCCTACGAGCAGTACTTC,CASSPTGDGFSYEQYF
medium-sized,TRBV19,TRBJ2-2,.,TGTGCCAGTAGTTCTGAGGGGATTGGCACCGGGGAGCTGTTTTTT,CASSSEGIGTGELFF
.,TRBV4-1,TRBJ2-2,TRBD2,TGCGCCAGCCGGTCCCTAGCGGGGACGAACACCGGGGAGCTGTTTTTT,CASRSLAGTNTGELFF
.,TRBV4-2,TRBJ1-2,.,TGTGCCAGCAGCCAAGATGGCACAGGAGCAAACTATGGCTACACCTTC,CASSQDGTGANYGYTF
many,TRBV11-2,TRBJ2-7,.,TGTGCCAGCAGCTTAGTGCCAGGGGTGTCCTACGAGCAGTACTTC,CASSLVPGVSYEQYF
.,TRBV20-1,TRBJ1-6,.,TGCAGTGCTAGAGACGCTCGGGGGGCGATTAATTCACCCCTCCACTTT,CSARDARGAINSPLHF
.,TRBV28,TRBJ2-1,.,TGTGCCAGCAGTGGCGGGGTGCCAGAAAGGAATGAGCAGTTCTTC,CASSGGVPERNEQFF
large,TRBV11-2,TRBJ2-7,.,TGTGCCAGCAGCTTAGGCTACTACGAGCAGTACTTC,CASSLGYYEQYF
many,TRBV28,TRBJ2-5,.,TGTGCCAGCAGTGCCAGGGTGGCAGAGACCCAGTACTTC,CASSARVAETQYF
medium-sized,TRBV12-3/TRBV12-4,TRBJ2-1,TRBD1,TGTGCCAGCAGCCTTAGTACAGGGGGCAGAGAGCAGTTCTTC,CASSLSTGGREQFF
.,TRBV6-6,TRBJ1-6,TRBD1,TGTGCCAGCAGTTACGACGACAGGGGTGATTCACCCCTCCACTTT,CASSYDDRGDSPLHF
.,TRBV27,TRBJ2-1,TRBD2,TGTGCCAGCAGTTCTCAGCGGGAGTTCACCTACAATGAGCAGTTCTTC,CASSSQREFTYNEQFF
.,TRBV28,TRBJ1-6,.,TGTGCCAGCGGGATGACCCTCCACTTT,CASGMTLHF
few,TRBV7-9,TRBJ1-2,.,TGTGCCAGCAGCTTTGACGGCTATGGCTACACCTTC,CASSFDGYGYTF
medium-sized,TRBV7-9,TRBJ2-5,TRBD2,TGTGCCAGCAGCTTGCGGGGGGCGGAGCAAGAGACCCAGTACTTC,CASSLRGAEQETQYF
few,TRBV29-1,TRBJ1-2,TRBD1,TGCAGCGCAACGAGTGGACAGGGGGACTATGGCTACACCTTC,CSATSGQGDYGYTF
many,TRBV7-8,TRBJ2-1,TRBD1,TGTGCCAGCAGCTTAGGGGGACAGTCCTACAATGAGCAGTTCTTC,CASSLGGQSYNEQFF
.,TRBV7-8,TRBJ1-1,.,TGTGCCAGCAGCCGCGAAGGGGATAACACTGAAGCTTTCTTT,CASSREGDNTEAFF
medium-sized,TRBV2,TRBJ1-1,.,TGTGCCAGCAGTGAATTAGAGGATACTGAAGCTTTCTTT,CASSELEDTEAFF
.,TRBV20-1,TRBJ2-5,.,TGCAGTGCCGAACCTCTCGTGAAGACCCAGTACTTC,CSAEPLVKTQYF
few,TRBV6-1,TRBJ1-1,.,TGTGCCAGCAGATATGGGGGTAGCGCTGAAGCTTTCTTT,CASRYGGSAEAFF
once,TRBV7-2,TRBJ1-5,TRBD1,TGTGCCAGCAGCTTAGGACAGGGCTTTTTTCAGCCCCAGCATTTT,CASSLGQGFFQPQHF